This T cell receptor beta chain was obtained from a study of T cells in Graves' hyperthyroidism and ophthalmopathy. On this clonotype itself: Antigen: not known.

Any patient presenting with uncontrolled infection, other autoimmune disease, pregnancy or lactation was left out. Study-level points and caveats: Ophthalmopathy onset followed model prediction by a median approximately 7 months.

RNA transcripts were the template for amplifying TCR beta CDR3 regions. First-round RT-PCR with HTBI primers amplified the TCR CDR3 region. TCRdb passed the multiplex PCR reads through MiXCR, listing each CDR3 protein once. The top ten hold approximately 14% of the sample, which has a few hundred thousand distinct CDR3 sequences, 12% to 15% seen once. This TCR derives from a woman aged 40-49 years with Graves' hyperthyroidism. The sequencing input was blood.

CDR3 in amino acids: CARVTLTSGSTDTQYF. For the CDR3, the DNA is TGCGCCAGGGTTACCCTGACTAGCGGCAGCACAGATACGCAGTATTTT. The rearrangement uses TRBV4-1 and TRBJ2-3, with TRBD2 identical over 9 bases. V shed 9 bases, J shed 0 bases, and the junction held 10 bases outside the gene matches. In germline, CDR1 is MGHRA, CDR2 YSYEKL. The CDR3 extends over 16 amino acids.